One sample yielded the 30 T cell receptor beta chains listed below, sequenced in a study of cytomegalovirus exposure and HLA in healthy donors (dated by TCRdb to 2017 to 2019). To prepare the library, the immunoSEQ multiplex PCR assay was applied. As stored in TCRdb, this immuneACCESS dataset retains in-frame rearrangements with V and J assigned. A fraction of the clones does not appear; measured against another copy, unresolved V genes explain less than half of the discrepancy, and the remainder lacks a known reason. This sample comprises around 70,000 clones, approximately 96% of them detected only once. The top ten clones comprise about 3% of the sample. Sequenced: PBMCs. The receptors stem from a man between 18 and 35 years old in good health and CMV-seronegative.

The rearrangement uses TRBV6-1 and TRBJ2-5, with 8 nucleotides matching TRBD1. V dropped 6 bases and J dropped 2; count of bases not matched to a gene: 8. The CDR3 covers 15 residues. Per germline, CDR1 MNHNS and CDR2 SASEGT. The CDR3 nucleotides read TGTGCCAGCAGCCTCCAGGGGACAGGTCAAGAGACCCAGTACTTC. It encodes CASSLQGTGQETQYF.

This chain joins TRBV19 and TRBJ1-1; TRBD1 might be the D (5 bases). Germline values: CDR1 LNHDA, CDR2 SQIVND (reference sequence). Between the trimmed V and J ends, which lost 3 bases and 0 bases, there was a span of 11 bases. This CDR3 comprises 15 residues. Here the CDR3 reads CASSIRREVNTEAFF. In nucleotides, the CDR3 is TGTGCCAGTAGTATCCGCAGGGAGGTGAACACTGAAGCTTTCTTT. Together with reference TRBV19 and TRBJ1-1, the CDR3 gives the full variable domain: DGGITQSPKYLFRKEGQNVTLSCEQNLNHDAMYWYRQDPGQGLRLIYYSQIVNDFQKGDIAEGYSVSREKKESFPLTVTSAQKNPTAFYLCASSIRREVNTEAFFGQGTRLTVV.

This clone was seen only a few times. The chain carries TRBV11-2 and TRBJ1-2, with a tentative D call TRBD1 (5 bases). This CDR3 is 14 amino acids long. Germline assignment: CDR1 SGHAT and CDR2 FQNNGV. Between the trimmed V and J ends, which lost 5 bases and 2 bases, there was a span of 12 bases. CDR3 protein: CASSVAGSNYGYTF. The CDR3 DNA sequence: TGTGCCAGCAGCGTGGCAGGGTCCAACTATGGCTACACCTTC.

The rearrangement links TRBV19 to TRBJ1-1; 7 bases line up with TRBD1. Germline loops: CDR1 LNHDA, CDR2 SQIVND (reference sequence). The CDR3 covers 14 residues. V gave up 3 bases and J gave up 3 bases; unmatched junction bases: 4. The CDR3 coding sequence is TGTGCCAGTAGTATGACAGGGAAATACACTGAAGCTTTCTTT. Protein sequence: CASSMTGKYTEAFF.

The V call is TRBV27, the J call TRBJ2-2; D call uncertain. There are 15 residues in the CDR3. V was pared by 5 bases and J by 0 bases, with 10 bases between. Looked up from germline, CDR1 is MNHEY and CDR2 is SMNVEV (reference sequence). The chain's CDR3 is CASSPPVSNTGELFF. CDR3 coding DNA: TGTGCCAGCAGTCCCCCTGTATCGAACACCGGGGAGCTGTTTTTT.

The V call is TRBV4-2, the J call TRBJ1-1, with TRBD1 matching 7 bases. J was trimmed by 1 base and V by 3 bases; bases with no gene match: 5. CDR3 length: 15 residues. Per germline, CDR1 LGHNA and CDR2 YNFKEQ. CDR3 bases: TGTGCCAGCAGCCAGGATGGACAGGAGAACACTGAAGCTTTCTTT. It encodes CASSQDGQENTEAFF.

The rearrangement uses TRBV29-1 and TRBJ1-2; 8 bases match TRBD1. This CDR3 region has 12 residues. Trimming removed 3 bases from V and 6 bases from J; junction bases left unmatched: 3. CDR1 is SQVTM and CDR2 is ANQGSEA in the germline V gene. CDR3 DNA: TGCAGCGTTGACAGGGGGCGAAATGGCTACACCTTC. It is translated as CSVDRGRNGYTF. The variable domain in full, completed from reference TRBV29-1 and TRBJ1-2, reads SAVISQKPSRDICQRGTSLTIQCQVDSQVTMMFWYRQQPGQSLTLIATANQGSEATYESGFVIDKFPISRPNLTFSTLTVSNMSPEDSSIYLCSVDRGRNGYTFGSGTRLTVV.

The rearrangement joins TRBV6-1 to TRBJ2-7; D may be TRBD1 (6 bases). In germline, CDR1 is MNHNS, CDR2 SASEGT. V was cut by 7 bases and J by 2 bases, with 15 bases left in between. This CDR3 has 14 amino acids. CDR3 in amino acids: CASTTMDRAYEQYF. CDR3 sequence (DNA): TGTGCCAGCACCACGATGGACAGAGCCTACGAGCAGTACTTC.

CDR3 DNA: TGTGCCTCACACAGAGCCGGGACTAGCATAAATGAGCAGTTCTTC. It is translated as CASHRAGTSINEQFF. The chain combines TRBV13 with TRBJ2-1; 9 bases line up with TRBD2. The CDR3 sequence is 15 residues long. Germline V gene data show CDR1 as PRHDT and CDR2 as FYEKMQ (reference sequence). Trimming cost V 11 bases and J 7 bases; bases outside gene matches: 15.

This rearrangement joins TRBV7-8 to TRBJ2-2, with D tentatively TRBD2 (6 bases). This CDR3 comprises 16 residues. Germline CDR1 and CDR2: SGHVS and FQNEAQ. Trimming stripped 2 bases from V and 1 base from J, with 11 bases between. In DNA, the CDR3 is TGTGCCAGCAGCTTAAGTACGGGGGTGAACACCGGGGAGCTGTTTTTT. It specifies CASSLSTGVNTGELFF.

The chain couples TRBV5-6 to TRBJ1-5, with TRBD1 matching over 8 bases. V was clipped by 7 bases and J by 0 bases; unmatched bases: 12. CDR1 is SGHDT, CDR2 YYEEEE, per germline. This CDR3 comprises 17 residues. This CDR3 is CASRETRGPGSNQPQHF. CDR3 coding DNA: TGTGCCAGCCGGGAGACCAGGGGGCCTGGTAGCAATCAGCCCCAGCATTTT.

The chain employs TRBV6-4 and TRBJ2-7; D remains unclear. This CDR3 has 18 residues. Germline V gene data show CDR1 as MRHNA and CDR2 as SNTAGT. V dropped 8 bases and J dropped 3 bases, with 29 bases sitting between them. The DNA for the CDR3 is TGTGCCAGCGATCCTGACATCGCATTAAATACTCAGGTCTACGAGCAGTACTTC. Protein product: CASDPDIALNTQVYEQYF.

The chain uses TRBV6-1 and TRBJ2-7; D uncertain. Per the germline V gene, CDR1 is MNHNS and CDR2 is SASEGT. Deletions cut 6 bases from V and 0 bases from J, with 9 bases between. The CDR3 is 13 residues long. The CDR3 reads CASRSRNSYEQYF. For the CDR3, the DNA is TGTGCCAGCAGAAGCAGGAACTCCTACGAGCAGTACTTC.

This clone appeared a single time. Other DNA variants within this sample encode the same CDR3. The chain joins TRBV6-6 to TRBJ1-2; 9 positions agree with TRBD1. Trimming cost V 6 bases and J 5 bases; bases outside gene matches: 4. This CDR3 is 13 amino acids long. Germline-derived CDR1 and CDR2 are MNHNY and SVGAGI (reference sequence). The CDR3 region has the DNA TGTGCCAGCAGCCCGGACAGGGGTTATGGCTACACCTTC. Its translation: CASSPDRGYGYTF.

The rearrangement joins TRBV6-6 to TRBJ2-7; maybe TRBD1 (5 bases). Germline V gene data show CDR1 as MNHNY and CDR2 as SVGAGI (reference sequence). The CDR3 runs to 15 residues. V was trimmed by 2 bases and J by 3 bases, leaving 14 bases between them. The CDR3 loop reads CASSYKGQVYYEQYF. The CDR3 DNA is TGTGCCAGCAGTTACAAGGGGCAGGTTTACTACGAGCAGTACTTC.

J is TRBJ1-3 and V is TRBV28; 7 bases are a match to TRBD1. Germline CDR1 MDHEN, CDR2 SYDVKM. CDR3 length equals 17 residues. Trimming cost V 7 bases and J 0 bases; bases outside gene matches: 12. CDR3: CASNTRTGFSSGNTIYF. The CDR3 DNA is TGTGCCAGCAATACCCGGACAGGCTTCAGCTCTGGAAACACCATATATTTT. Based on the CDR3 plus reference TRBV28 and TRBJ1-3, the full variable domain is DVKVTQSSRYLVKRTGEKVFLECVQDMDHENMFWYRQDPGLGLRLIYFSYDVKMKEKGDIPEGYSVSREKKERFSLILESASTNQTSMYLCASNTRTGFSSGNTIYFGEGSWLTVV.

J is TRBJ2-3 and V is TRBV7-3; D uncertain. CDR1 SGHTA and CDR2 FQGTGA come from the germline V gene. The CDR3 loop spans 13 amino acids. Trimming removed 1 base from V and 2 bases from J, with 4 bases in between. The CDR3 reads CASSLSYTDTQYF. CDR3 bases: TGTGCCAGCAGCTTAAGTTACACAGATACGCAGTATTTT. The full variable domain, completed using reference TRBV7-3 and TRBJ2-3, is GAGVSQTPSNKVTEKGKYVELRCDPISGHTALYWYRQSLGQGPEFLIYFQGTGAADDSGLPNDRFFAVRPEGSVSTLKIQRTERGDSAVYLCASSLSYTDTQYFGPGTRLTVL.

This CDR3 is CASTQTGANTEAFF. The CDR3 DNA follows: TGTGCCAGTACTCAGACAGGGGCGAACACTGAAGCTTTCTTT. The J gene is TRBJ1-1, the V gene TRBV19; 8 bases fit TRBD1. Germline V gene sequence: CDR1 LNHDA, CDR2 SQIVND (reference sequence). CDR3 length: 14 amino acids. V lost 7 bases and J lost 1; bases outside the gene matches: 5.

As DNA, the CDR3 is TGTGCCAGCAGCCAGACAGTTTCTAGCAATCAGCCCCAGCATTTT. This translates into CASSQTVSSNQPQHF. The chain has TRBV28 and TRBJ1-5; possibly TRBD1 for D (5 bases). In germline, CDR1 is MDHEN, CDR2 SYDVKM. The CDR3 contains 15 residues. Trimming removed 6 bases from V and 0 bases from J, with 12 bases in between.

The chain joins TRBV11-3 to TRBJ1-1; D is unclear. The CDR3 loop spans 14 amino acids. Germline values: CDR1 SGHNT, CDR2 YENEEA. Trimming took 0 bases from V and 1 from J, leaving 6 bases between them. The CDR3 region has the DNA TGTGCCAGCAGCTTAGATAGCGGGAACACTGAAGCTTTCTTT. This codes for CASSLDSGNTEAFF.

Only a few counts were recorded for this clone. This chain joins TRBV10-3 and TRBJ2-7, with D perhaps matching TRBD1 (6 bases). This CDR3 has 13 amino acids. Germline assignment: CDR1 ENHRY and CDR2 SYGVKD. V was shortened by 6 bases and J by 1 base, with 10 bases between the two germline ends. The CDR3 is CAISDDRSYEQYF. In DNA, the CDR3 is TGTGCCATCAGCGATGACAGGTCCTACGAGCAGTACTTC.

The chain is built from TRBV27 and TRBJ1-4; unclear D gene. Germline V gene sequence: CDR1 MNHEY, CDR2 SMNVEV (reference sequence). The CDR3 is 16 residues long. V lost 4 bases and J lost 8, with 20 bases in between. The CDR3 here is CASSSLKWSYHEKLFF. For the CDR3, the DNA is TGTGCCAGCAGTTCTCTAAAGTGGTCCTACCACGAAAAACTGTTTTTT.

V and J are TRBV11-3 and TRBJ2-1; 7 nucleotides match TRBD1. The CDR3 has 14 amino acids. Germline loops: CDR1 SGHNT, CDR2 YENEEA. The V gene end was trimmed by 5 bases and the J gene end by 3 bases; junction bases not matched to a gene: 4. The CDR3 nucleotides read TGTGCCAGCAGCCATGGACAGGACTACAATGAGCAGTTCTTC. This encodes CASSHGQDYNEQFF.

J is TRBJ1-1 and V is TRBV7-9, with D perhaps matching TRBD1 (6 bases). V dropped 2 bases and J dropped 7 bases, with 11 bases sitting between them. This CDR3 region has 13 residues. CDR1 and CDR2 (germline): SEHNR, FQNEAQ (reference sequence). The CDR3 is CASSLPGQIEAFF. CDR3 DNA sequence: TGTGCCAGCAGCTTACCCGGACAGATTGAAGCTTTCTTT.

J is TRBJ2-4 and V is TRBV11-2; perhaps TRBD2 as D (5 bases). V was pared by 5 bases and J by 1 base, with 12 bases between. The CDR3 runs to 15 residues. Germline V gene sequence: CDR1 SGHAT, CDR2 FQNNGV. The CDR3 sequence is CASSPGSVAKNIQYF. CDR3 sequence (DNA): TGTGCCAGCAGCCCGGGGAGCGTCGCCAAAAACATTCAGTACTTC.

This rearrangement joins TRBV18 to TRBJ1-5; tentative D call: TRBD1 (5 bases). V was pared by 8 bases and J by 5 bases, with 16 bases between. Germline CDR1 reads KGHSH; CDR2 reads LQKENI. The CDR3 totals 14 residues. Here the CDR3 DNA reads TGTGCCAGCCGATCGTGGACGGGGGATCAGCCCCAGCATTTT. Translation: CASRSWTGDQPQHF.

This chain connects TRBV6-5 to TRBJ2-7; TRBD2 matches 7 bases. Per the germline V gene, CDR1 is MNHEY and CDR2 is SVGAGI. The length of the CDR3 is 12 residues. Germline trimming cut 6 bases from V and 3 bases from J; bases unmatched to any gene: 2. In DNA form, the CDR3 reads TGTGCCAGCAGGGGCGGGGGCTACGAGCAGTACTTC. This translates into CASRGGGYEQYF.

This chain connects TRBV6-1 to TRBJ2-7; 9 nucleotides line up with TRBD1. With V trimmed by 4 bases and J by 2 bases, 12 bases remained unmatched. The germline gives CDR1 MNHNS, CDR2 SASEGT. The CDR3 runs 17 residues. The CDR3 nucleotides read TGTGCCAGCAGTGCCACCAGAGGGACAGGGAAAACCTACGAGCAGTACTTC. Encoded protein: CASSATRGTGKTYEQYF.

The J gene is TRBJ2-2, the V gene TRBV4-2; maybe TRBD1 (5 bases). In germline, CDR1 is LGHNA, CDR2 YNFKEQ. The V gene lost 5 bases and the J gene lost 4 bases, with 11 bases spanning the gap. The CDR3 covers 14 residues. CDR3 loop: CASSFRTTTGELFF. The CDR3, as DNA: TGTGCCAGCAGCTTCCGGACAACCACCGGGGAGCTGTTTTTT.

The gene calls are TRBV9 and TRBJ2-1; TRBD2 agrees at 12 bases. V lost 0 bases, J lost 8 bases, and 9 bases stayed unmatched. Per the germline V gene, CDR1 is SGDLS and CDR2 is YYNGEE. This CDR3 region has 17 residues. CDR3 coding DNA: TGTGCCAGCAGCGTAGATCTAGCGGGGGGGCCTATGGATGAGCAGTTCTTC. This encodes CASSVDLAGGPMDEQFF. The full variable domain, its missing parts supplied by reference TRBV9 and TRBJ2-1, is DSGVTQTPKHLITATGQRVTLRCSPRSGDLSVYWYQQSLDQGLQFLIQYYNGEERAKGNILERFSAQQFPDLHSELNLSSLELGDSALYFCASSVDLAGGPMDEQFFGPGTRLTVL.